Listed below are T cell receptor beta chains from one sample, sequenced in a study of T cell responses to AZD1222 COVID-19 vaccine. Measured with immunoSEQ multiplex PCR; TCRdb has only the in-frame clones, and not every one. The sample contains some 200,000 clones, approximately 93% of which appear only once. This specimen consisted of peripheral blood, obtained 28 days after the second AZD1222 dose. The receptors originated from an adult who received the AZD1222 COVID-19 vaccine. CDR3s include the opening cysteine and the closing phenylalanine or tryptophan. Each record gives: D gene, V gene, J gene, clone size, CDR3 protein, CDR3 DNA. The D gene is left open where the match is weak. Some rows have no size entry. The others give once, few or many, or a class for an expanded clone.

D: -; V: TRBV4-1; J: TRBJ2-7; size: once; CDR3: CASSLGNSYEQYF; DNA: TGCGCCAGCAGCCTGGGGAACTCCTACGAGCAGTACTTC
D: TRBD1; V: TRBV19; J: TRBJ1-5; size: -; CDR3: CASSTPPGTGGGQPQHF; DNA: TGTGCCAGTAGTACTCCTCCCGGGACAGGGGGAGGGCAGCCCCAGCATTTT
D: TRBD1; V: TRBV16; J: TRBJ2-1; size: once; CDR3: CASSNNRGNEQFF; DNA: TGTGCCAGCAGCAACAACAGGGGCAATGAGCAGTTCTTC
D: TRBD1; V: TRBV12-5; J: TRBJ1-5; size: -; CDR3: CASGSSGTGGASGNQPQHF; DNA: TGTGCTAGTGGTTCCTCCGGGACAGGGGGCGCCTCGGGCAATCAGCCCCAGCATTTT
D: TRBD1; V: TRBV7-9; J: TRBJ1-1; size: once; CDR3: CASSRTGGLTEAFF; DNA: TGTGCCAGCAGCCGTACAGGGGGCCTCACTGAAGCTTTCTTT
D: -; V: TRBV2; J: TRBJ2-7; size: few; CDR3: CASKFRGSSNEQYF; DNA: TGTGCCAGCAAATTTAGAGGTAGTTCCAACGAGCAGTACTTC
D: TRBD1; V: TRBV5-1; J: TRBJ1-1; size: -; CDR3: CASSWSNRGQEAFF; DNA: TGCGCCAGCAGCTGGAGCAACAGGGGGCAGGAAGCTTTCTTT
D: -; V: TRBV30; J: TRBJ1-6; size: -; CDR3: CAWSVLENSPLHF; DNA: TGTGCCTGGAGTGTTTTGGAGAATTCACCCCTCCACTTT
D: -; V: TRBV2; J: TRBJ2-5; size: -; CDR3: CASSELRGPQETQYF; DNA: TGTGCCAGCAGTGAATTACGGGGTCCCCAAGAGACCCAGTACTTC
D: TRBD1; V: TRBV4-3; J: TRBJ1-4; size: -; CDR3: CASSRSWGYRQGAEKLFF; DNA: TGCGCCAGCAGCCGAAGCTGGGGGTATCGACAGGGAGCTGAAAAACTGTTTTTT